What follows are 23 T cell receptor beta chains derived from one specimen sequenced in a study of cytomegalovirus exposure and HLA in healthy donors. Amplification used 60 Vbeta primers and 13 Jbeta primers. Clones were read by immunoSEQ multiplex PCR, and TCRdb kept only the in-frame ones, dropping some. Found here are under 200,000 clones, around 85% of them singletons; the top ten hold approximately 1.3%. Sequencing was done on a sample of PBMCs. Receptors were obtained from a man aged 45 to 65 in good health and CMV-seropositive.

This chain links TRBV7-8 with TRBJ2-7; 10 bases match TRBD1. The V segment lost 1 base and the J segment 3 bases; nucleotides outside the gene matches: 9. The CDR3 totals 17 residues. The germline V gene has CDR1 SGHVS and CDR2 FQNEAQ. CDR3 nucleotides: TGTGCCAGCAGCTTAGTCACTGCCGGACAGGGGGTCTACGAGCAGTACTTC. It specifies CASSLVTAGQGVYEQYF.

The V gene is TRBV6-1, the J gene TRBJ1-1; the D is unclear. The germline CDR1 and CDR2 sequences are MNHNS and SASEGT. The CDR3 is made up of 13 amino acids. V lost 0 bases and J lost 5, with 7 bases in between. The CDR3 DNA is TGTGCCAGCAGTGAAGCTCGGGAAACTGAAGCTTTCTTT. Protein: CASSEARETEAFF.

This chain joins TRBV9 and TRBJ1-2; 9 nucleotides match TRBD1. Germline V gene lookup returns CDR1 SGDLS and CDR2 YYNGEE. There are 14 residues in the CDR3. V lost 7 bases and J lost 6; bases outside the gene matches: 10. CDR3 nucleotides: TGTGCCAGCGGGACAGGGATTCGTCCGGATGGCTACACCTTC. This translates into CASGTGIRPDGYTF.

The V and J genes are TRBV5-1 and TRBJ1-2, with D tentatively TRBD1 (5 bases). CDR3 length equals 12 residues. From germline, CDR1 is SGHRS and CDR2 YFSETQ. V was cut by 2 bases and J by 7 bases, with 9 bases left in between. CDR3 in amino acids: CASSLGGAGYTF. The CDR3 DNA reads as TGCGCCAGCAGCTTAGGTGGGGCTGGCTACACCTTC.

This chain joins TRBV30 and TRBJ1-4, with D possibly TRBD1 on 6 matching bases. The CDR3 consists of 14 residues. Trimming shortened V by 0 bases and J by 6 bases, and 11 bases separated the two germline ends. Germline CDR1 reads GTSNPN; CDR2 reads SVGIG (reference sequence). The CDR3 DNA sequence: TGTGCCTGGAGTGTACGGGGGGCGCATGAAAAACTGTTTTTT. Its translation: CAWSVRGAHEKLFF.

This clone was seen just once. The chain recombines TRBV20-1 with TRBJ2-7, with 7 bases that match TRBD1. The CDR3 extends over 11 amino acids. From germline, CDR1 is DFQATT and CDR2 SNEGSKA (reference sequence). The V gene end was trimmed by 7 bases and the J gene end by 3 bases; junction bases not matched to a gene: 3. The CDR3 spells CSGHRGYEQYF. For the CDR3, the DNA is TGCAGTGGCCACAGGGGCTACGAGCAGTACTTC.

The chain employs TRBV7-9 and TRBJ1-2; D uncertain. Trimming took off 4 bases at V and 5 bases at J, with 8 bases between the two ends. Germline CDR1 SEHNR, CDR2 FQNEAQ (reference sequence). This CDR3 spans 12 amino acids. DNA of the CDR3: TGTGCCAGCAGCTCGGGGTCTTATGGCTACACCTTC. Translating gives CASSSGSYGYTF.

The V and J genes are TRBV9 and TRBJ2-3, with 7 bases identical to TRBD2. The CDR3 consists of 16 residues. V dropped 2 bases and J dropped 0; count of bases not matched to a gene: 6. CDR1 and CDR2 (germline): SGDLS, YYNGEE. The CDR3, as DNA: TGTGCCAGCAGCGTGGGGGGGGTGTCTAGCACAGATACGCAGTATTTT. Translating it yields CASSVGGVSSTDTQYF.

The J gene is TRBJ1-2, the V gene TRBV5-4, with D possibly matching TRBD1 (6 bases). CDR1 SGHNT and CDR2 YYREEE come from the germline V gene (reference sequence). V was clipped by 0 bases and J by 6 bases, with 12 bases between them. CDR3 length: 14 residues. CDR3 protein: CASSLGGLRNGYTF. In DNA form, the CDR3 reads TGTGCCAGCAGCTTGGGGGGGCTAAGAAATGGCTACACCTTC.

The V and J genes are TRBV7-2 and TRBJ1-2, with 8 bases fitting TRBD1. The CDR3 extends over 16 amino acids. V shed 5 bases, J shed 2 bases, and the junction held 10 bases outside the gene matches. From germline, CDR1 is SGHTA and CDR2 FQGNSA. CDR3 sequence reads: CASSPRFRGRNYGYTF. The CDR3 DNA sequence: TGTGCCAGCAGCCCTCGGTTCAGGGGGCGCAACTATGGCTACACCTTC.

The rearrangement links TRBV7-2 to TRBJ1-6, with 9 bases identical to TRBD1. Germline CDR1 reads SGHTA; CDR2 reads FQGNSA. J was trimmed by 6 bases and V by 1 base; bases with no gene match: 4. The CDR3 extends over 16 amino acids. CDR3: CASSLGPDRGNSPLHF. Written as DNA, the CDR3 is TGTGCCAGCAGCTTAGGGCCGGACAGGGGTAATTCACCCCTCCACTTT.

The chain couples TRBV7-9 to TRBJ2-1; no clear D. Trimming took 2 bases from V and 0 from J, leaving 8 bases between them. In germline, CDR1 is SEHNR, CDR2 FQNEAQ (reference sequence). The CDR3 is 15 residues long. DNA of the CDR3: TGTGCCAGCAGCTTACTGGGCCTCTCCTACAATGAGCAGTTCTTC. Translated, it gives CASSLLGLSYNEQFF.

V and J are TRBV18 and TRBJ1-3; D is possibly TRBD1 (5 bases). Per the germline V gene, CDR1 is KGHSH and CDR2 is LQKENI. Trimming removed 3 bases at V and 4 bases at J, with 13 bases between. The CDR3 consists of 15 residues. CDR3 in amino acids: CASSPSAGRGNTIYF. CDR3 bases: TGTGCCAGCTCACCGTCGGCAGGGAGGGGAAACACCATATATTTT.

The rearrangement uses TRBV6-5 and TRBJ2-7; D perhaps matches TRBD1 (6 bases). Germline V gene lookup returns CDR1 MNHEY and CDR2 SVGAGI. The V end lost 6 bases, the J end lost 4 bases, and 19 bases lay between the germline ends. The CDR3 loop spans 15 amino acids. In DNA form, the CDR3 reads TGTGCCAGCAGAAAAAGACAGGAGATCGAATACGAGCAGTACTTC. It translates to CASRKRQEIEYEQYF.

This clone was seen only a few times. The chain has TRBV25-1 and TRBJ1-4; D unclear. The CDR3 extends over 15 amino acids. The V and J ends lost 8 bases and 8 bases respectively, with 21 bases between them. Germline V gives CDR1 MGHDK, CDR2 SYGVNS. The CDR3 region has the DNA TGTGCCAGCCGTCTCGGAGGGAGAGACGGCGAAAAACTGTTTTTT. Amino acids: CASRLGGRDGEKLFF.

CDR3: CAIRETGRETEAFF. The DNA for the CDR3 is TGTGCCATCAGGGAGACAGGCCGAGAGACTGAAGCTTTCTTT. V usage is TRBV10-3 and J usage is TRBJ1-1; tentatively, D is TRBD1 (6 bases). V shed 6 bases and J shed 5 bases, with 16 bases lying between them. The V gene's germline CDR1 is ENHRY and CDR2 SYGVKD. The CDR3 spans 14 residues.

CDR3 nucleotides: TGTGCCAGCCGAGGGTCGGGACTTCTAGACACTGAAGCTTTCTTT. Amino acids: CASRGSGLLDTEAFF. This chain joins TRBV6-6 and TRBJ1-1, with D perhaps TRBD1 (5 bases). Germline CDR1 is MNHNY and CDR2 is SVGAGI (reference sequence). This CDR3 has 15 residues. The V end lost 8 bases, the J end lost 3 bases, and 19 bases lay between the germline ends.

On this clone itself: In this CDR3 the conserved last residue, phenylalanine or tryptophan, is missing, so a read error is likely. The chain joins TRBV5-1 to TRBJ1-2; TRBD1 aligns across 7 bases. Germline loops: CDR1 SGHRS, CDR2 YFSETQ. Trimming took 4 bases from V and 2 from J; bases not matched to a gene: 8. The CDR3 is made up of 15 amino acids. The CDR3 spells CASSTTGTENYGYTL. CDR3 nucleotides: TGCGCCAGCAGCACGACCGGGACAGAAAACTATGGCTACACCCTC.

The chain couples TRBV5-8 to TRBJ1-1; TRBD1 might be the D (6 bases). Trimming left V 0 bases short and J 6 bases short, with 15 bases between. The CDR3 contains 15 residues. Germline values: CDR1 SGHTS, CDR2 YDEGEE. The CDR3 reads CASSLAGGRMAEAFF. CDR3 nucleotide sequence: TGTGCCAGCAGCTTGGCCGGGGGGCGCATGGCTGAAGCTTTCTTT. Full variable domain (missing parts from reference TRBV5-8 and TRBJ1-1): EAGVTQSPTHLIKTRGQQATLRCSPISGHTSVYWYQQALGLGLQFLLWYDEGEERNRGNFPPRFSGRQFPNYSSELNVNALELEDSALYLCASSLAGGRMAEAFFGQGTRLTVV.

The chain employs TRBV5-6 and TRBJ2-1, with TRBD1 as a possible D gene (6 bases). V was clipped by 2 bases and J by 4 bases, with 13 bases between them. The CDR3 sequence is 15 residues long. CDR1 and CDR2 (germline): SGHDT, YYEEEE. This chain's CDR3 is CASSLGGRPYNEQFF. The CDR3 bases are TGTGCCAGCAGCTTAGGGGGAAGGCCGTACAATGAGCAGTTCTTC. The variable domain in full, completed from reference TRBV5-6 and TRBJ2-1, reads DAGVTQSPTHLIKTRGQQVTLRCSPKSGHDTVSWYQQALGQGPQFIFQYYEEEERQRGNFPDRFSGHQFPNYSSELNVNALLLGDSALYLCASSLGGRPYNEQFFGPGTRLTVL.

V and J are TRBV27 and TRBJ1-5; D is possibly TRBD1 (5 bases). The CDR3 has 15 amino acids. Germline V gives CDR1 MNHEY, CDR2 SMNVEV (reference sequence). Trimming removed 4 bases from V and 1 base from J, with 11 bases in between. The CDR3 reads CASSSTVISNQPQHF. As DNA, the CDR3 is TGTGCCAGCAGTTCGACAGTAATCAGCAATCAGCCCCAGCATTTT.

In this sample, this clone turned up a few times. V and J are TRBV7-2 and TRBJ2-1; 7 bases map to TRBD1. The ends lost 2 bases at V and 8 bases at J; junction bases unmatched: 12. CDR3 size: 16 residues. Germline-derived CDR1 and CDR2 are SGHTA and FQGNSA. The CDR3 sequence: CASSLWTGTGRDEQFF. The CDR3 DNA is TGTGCCAGCAGCTTATGGACAGGCACTGGGCGGGATGAGCAGTTCTTC.

Regarding this clone: In the same sample, other DNA sequences code for this CDR3. This sequence joins TRBV4-1 and TRBJ1-1, with 7 bases that match TRBD1. J lost 3 bases, V lost 1 base, and 5 bases had no gene match. The CDR3 consists of 15 residues. Germline V gene lookup returns CDR1 MGHRA and CDR2 YSYEKL. The chain's CDR3 is CASSQGQGGDTEAFF. As DNA, the CDR3 is TGCGCCAGCAGCCAAGGTCAGGGGGGAGACACTGAAGCTTTCTTT.